The T cell receptor beta chain under discussion was sequenced for a study of blood T cells in healthy people across ages (dated by TCRdb to between 2014 and 2017). About the study as a whole: In model experiments, template switching captured about one uniquely barcoded TCR beta cDNA molecule for every two T cells. Age-related changes in TCR beta repertoire diversity were measured in the study by deep sequencing normalized with unique cDNA molecular identifiers. The donors were split into four age groups: young (average about 15 years), middle-aged (nearly 40), aged (approximately 60) and long-lived (under 85). Donors of different ages were randomly distributed across sequencing lanes to avoid experimental bias. The study analyzed two additional independent replicas of 1 million unique cDNA reads from the same blood draw for two donors, one aged 18 to 29 and one aged 80 or older.

Concerning this clonotype itself: The specificity of this receptor is unknown. The input lacks base qualities; no much larger clone sits a single base away.

The CDR3 sequence holds 13 residues, the cysteine and phenylalanine included. The kept DNA is CDR3 alone, 39 bases in frame from the first base. CDR1 and CDR2 are read off the germline V gene as MGHRA and YSYEKL. The junction shows trimming of 0 bases on V and 8 bases on J, plus 10 bases between the germline ends. What the research found in general, with its limitations: There was a strong correlation between observed TCR beta diversity and the percentage of naive T cells measured by flow cytometry. Estimates of total diversity from one million sequenced T cells were regarded as lower bounds and underestimates. Bulk unsorted PBMC profiling prevented conclusive comparison of naive and antigen-experienced compartments. Because the CMV infection status of the donors was unknown, age-related changes in expanded clonotypes may potentially have been confounded. Compared with the aged group, the long-lived group had more naive CD4+ T cells, fewer expanded clones and increased TCR diversity, suggesting age selection. Observed TCR beta diversity per million T cells fell roughly linearly with age, and a significant reduction was already apparent by age around 39.

The donors were a few dozen Caucasian individuals from Russia, aged roughly 6 to 100 years, who were systemically healthy. Ten milliliters of peripheral blood were drawn from each donor into EDTA-treated Vacutainer tubes. Ficoll-Paque density-gradient centrifugation was used to isolate PBMCs, with at least 7 million obtained per sample. Trizol reagent was used to extract total RNA from the PBMCs, yielding at least 5 micrograms per sample. Naive CD45RAhigh/CD27high T cell percentages were measured by flow cytometry on a PBMC aliquot from every donor. Libraries were prepared through 5' RACE. Sequencer: Illumina HiSeq 2500. A second PCR of about 6 to 12 cycles was performed with a sample-barcoded 5' primer and a J-beta primer mix. Each TCR beta cDNA molecule received a unique molecular identifier from a template-switch 5' adaptor carrying 12 random nucleotides. Each sample yielded at least 3 million CDR3-containing paired-end reads. First-strand cDNA was synthesized from all RNA with the Mint cDNA synthesis kit, primed by a TRBC-specific oligonucleotide. After uracil-DNA glycosylase treatment, a first 18-cycle PCR used universal primers M1SS and BC2_uni_R on all cDNA. As for the authors' bioinformatics: Each sample was normalized by randomly selecting 1 million high-quality reads, each carrying a distinct molecular identifier. Reads with shared molecular identifiers were discarded instead of being binned into consensus sequences. MiTCR, run with a Q25 quality threshold and the strictest error-elimination algorithm, handled CDR3 identification, clonotype clustering and error correction. A nonparametric unseen species model with Euler transformation was used to estimate lower-bound total TCR beta diversity. TCRdb applied fastp at Q25 and MiXCR to the public reads, then kept only in-frame beta chains. For every CDR3 protein sequence, its rows merge into one entry that carries the most common genes and DNA. It is TCRdb's table, rather than the study itself, that gives the V and J calls and clone size. The sample records 660,000 or so distinct CDR3 sequences, 58% of which are singletons. The ten largest account for over 30% of the sample.

The specimen was blood. The sequence was obtained from a man in his fifties or sixties in good health. Recombination linked TRBV4-1 to TRBJ1-1; the D segment could be TRBD1, given 6 matching bases. The DNA sequence is TGCGCCAGCAGCCAAGATCGGAGGGGGGAAGCTTTCTTT. It specifies CASSQDRRGEAFF.